This T cell receptor (beta chain) is from a study of blood T cell repertoires in COVID-19. Authors' data handling: Amplification with reference gene primers provided the estimates of nucleated cell counts. Produced via immunoSEQ multiplex PCR; TCRdb's table is partial and in-frame only. That table furnishes V, J and clone size, whereas the DNA furnished D and trimming. The repertoire holds some 390,000 clones, with about 89% as singletons. V was clipped by 7 bases and J by 0 bases, with 15 bases between them. Looked up from germline, CDR1 is LNHDA and CDR2 is SQIVND (reference sequence). This CDR3 contains 16 residues.

Sequencing used peripheral blood. The V gene is TRBV19, the J gene TRBJ2-2; D gene unclear. This TCR was sampled from a woman in her forties with COVID-19, enrolled during active disease. In DNA form, the CDR3 reads TGTGCCAGTACGAAAGGAAGCGTTACGAACACCGGGGAGCTGTTTTTT. Residues: CASTKGSVTNTGELFF.